This is a list of T cell receptor beta chains from one sample in a study of cytomegalovirus exposure and HLA in healthy donors. Generated by immunoSEQ multiplex PCR, the TCRdb table keeps only in-frame clones and is missing some. The data show tens of thousands of clones, with nearly 80% seen just once and 3.8% held by the top ten. The specimen sequenced was PBMCs. The receptors derive from a woman aged 40 to 55 in good health and CMV-seronegative. CDR3s include the opening cysteine and the closing phenylalanine or tryptophan. Each record gives: J gene, clone size, V gene, CDR3 protein. Where a row states a size, it is once, few, many or the class of an expanded clone; other rows omit it.

TRBJ2-1 | once | TRBV29-1 | CSVDGGEQFF
TRBJ2-1 | - | TRBV4-1 | CASSQEQGAYNEQFF
TRBJ1-1 | - | TRBV11-2 | CASSLAGKNTEAFF
TRBJ2-5 | - | TRBV19 | CASSPKGFGQATQETQYF
TRBJ2-6 | - | TRBV15 | CATSSPGGFSGANVLTF
TRBJ1-6 | once | TRBV7-9 | CASSSMEGSPLHF
TRBJ1-4 | - | TRBV27 | CASSGLVNEKLFF
TRBJ2-2 | - | TRBV4-3 | CASSQDGGGNTGELFF
TRBJ1-4 | - | TRBV7-8 | CASSLALRGEKLFF
TRBJ1-4 | - | TRBV4-1 | CASSQEWGGTTNEKLFF
TRBJ1-2 | - | TRBV7-9 | CSSSLGSYGYTF
TRBJ2-1 | few | TRBV15 | CATSSSTGGSYNEQFF
TRBJ1-1 | - | TRBV4-1 | CASSQDESGGTEAFF
TRBJ2-6 | - | TRBV5-8 | CASSFPGTGANVLTF
TRBJ2-7 | - | TRBV5-1 | CASSLRTSGDEQYF
TRBJ2-5 | - | TRBV7-9 | CASRASEEGTQYF
TRBJ2-7 | - | TRBV7-9 | CASSHWTGGAYEQYF
TRBJ1-1 | - | TRBV28 | CASSSGTNTEAFF
TRBJ2-2 | few | TRBV28 | CASSSPTGGLFF
TRBJ1-1 | - | TRBV14 | CASSHGGIEAFF
TRBJ1-1 | once | TRBV15 | CATSRDRYPGQGLSTEAFF
TRBJ2-3 | - | TRBV7-3 | CASSLTLLATDTQYF
TRBJ1-2 | - | TRBV5-4 | CASSTLTGSTGGYTF
TRBJ2-2 | - | TRBV27 | CASSTGTSGGPTGELFF
TRBJ2-5 | - | TRBV5-1 | CASSSGGSISYQETQYF
TRBJ2-1 | - | TRBV28 | CASSPTMGGTYNEQFF
TRBJ1-1 | - | TRBV7-2 | CASSLVRVNTEAFF
TRBJ1-1 | - | TRBV6-5 | CASSLTGENTEAFF
TRBJ1-5 | - | TRBV5-1 | CASSSGGVNQPQHF
TRBJ2-6 | few | TRBV2 | CASRGSYSGANVLTF
TRBJ2-1 | - | TRBV12-5 | CASALPASGGSDNEQFF
TRBJ2-1 | - | TRBV10-2 | CASSDLVRANEQFF
TRBJ1-1 | - | TRBV5-1 | CASKETGITEAFF
TRBJ2-1 | - | TRBV7-2 | CASSGPSGAGYEQFF
TRBJ2-6 | - | TRBV6-5 | CASRRDTAGANVLTF
TRBJ1-6 | once | TRBV5-4 | CASSSIGQGASPLHF
TRBJ2-7 | - | TRBV14 | CASRGTSGAYSYEQYF